The 32 T cell receptor beta chains presented below share a single source sample, sequenced in a study of blood T cell repertoires in COVID-19. The protocol was immunoSEQ multiplex PCR, while the TCRdb copy is restricted to in-frame clones and leaves out a portion. The sample lists about 120,000 clones; approximately 79% were seen once. Sample: peripheral blood. The receptors were gathered from a man aged 45-65 years with acute or convalescent COVID-19.

This sequence joins TRBV10-2 and TRBJ1-1; 8 nucleotides agree with TRBD1. Germline CDR1 is WSHSY and CDR2 is SAAADI. J gave up 4 bases and V 10 bases, and 8 bases lay outside the gene matches. The CDR3 runs to 13 residues. CDR3 DNA: TGCGCCACGCTGACAGGGGTAACCACTGAAGCTTTCTTT. This gives the protein CATLTGVTTEAFF.

The V and J genes are TRBV10-3 and TRBJ1-5; a possible D gene is TRBD1 (5 bases). V dropped 2 bases and J dropped 4 bases, with 9 bases sitting between them. Germline CDR1 is ENHRY and CDR2 is SYGVKD. The CDR3 covers 14 residues. The CDR3 is CAISEAGLNQPQHF. The CDR3 region has the DNA TGTGCCATCAGTGAGGCGGGGCTGAATCAGCCCCAGCATTTT.

This clone has a handful of counts. V and J are TRBV4-2 and TRBJ2-7; D is possibly TRBD2 (6 bases). V was clipped by 0 bases and J by 3 bases, with 18 bases between them. CDR1 is LGHNA and CDR2 is YNFKEQ in the germline V gene. The CDR3 consists of 17 residues. The CDR3 sequence is CASSQEDGSIPNYEQYF. CDR3 DNA sequence: TGTGCCAGCAGCCAAGAGGACGGGAGTATCCCCAACTACGAGCAGTACTTC.

Details on this clone: The same CDR3 arises from other DNA sequences in this sample as well. V usage is TRBV5-1 and J usage is TRBJ1-3, with 7 bases fitting TRBD1. This CDR3 comprises 15 residues. V lost 5 bases to trimming and J lost 2 bases; unmatched junction nucleotides: 7. Germline V gene lookup returns CDR1 SGHRS and CDR2 YFSETQ. The CDR3 spells CASRLDRVAGNTIYF. The CDR3 coding sequence is TGCGCCAGCAGACTTGACAGGGTTGCTGGAAACACCATATATTTT. Together with reference TRBV5-1 and TRBJ1-3, the CDR3 gives the full variable domain: KAGVTQTPRYLIKTRGQQVTLSCSPISGHRSVSWYQQTPGQGLQFLFEYFSETQRNKGNFPGRFSGRQFSNSRSEMNVSTLELGDSALYLCASRLDRVAGNTIYFGEGSWLTVV.

In this sample, this clone turned up a few times. V is TRBV21-1 and J is TRBJ1-5; no DNA check was done on the table's D call, TRBD1. TRBV21-1 is annotated as a pseudogene. The CDR3 runs to 15 residues. The CDR3 loop reads CASRNRQGEGKPQHF. CDR3 sequence (DNA): TGTGCCAGCAGAAATCGTCAGGGTGAAGGGAAGCCCCAGCATTTT.

CDR3 in amino acids: CASSSQSLRGGYGYTF. The CDR3 nucleotides read TGTGCCAGCAGCTCACAATCCCTGAGGGGAGGCTATGGCTACACCTTC. J is TRBJ1-2 and V is TRBV7-9, with D perhaps matching TRBD1 (5 bases). Deletions cut 4 bases from V and 4 bases from J, with 19 bases between. Germline V lookup: CDR1 SEHNR, CDR2 FQNEAQ (reference sequence). The CDR3 has 16 residues.

As to this clone: This CDR3 is also generated by other DNA sequences in the sample. The chain carries TRBV3-1 (or the pseudogene TRBV3-2) and TRBJ1-1; TRBD1 might be the D (6 bases). CDR1 is LGHDT, CDR2 YNNKEL, per germline (reference sequence). Between the trimmed V and J ends, which lost 1 base and 4 bases, there was a span of 7 bases. The CDR3 has 13 amino acids. Here the CDR3 DNA reads TGTGCCAGCAGCCAAGCCAGGGGCACTGAAGCTTTCTTT. Translation gives CASSQARGTEAFF.

This clone was picked up a small number of times. The chain links TRBV30 to TRBJ1-3; no clear D. V lost 4 bases and J 3 bases, leaving 13 bases between the germline ends. The CDR3 loop spans 14 amino acids. Germline CDR1 is GTSNPN and CDR2 is SVGIG (reference sequence). This chain's CDR3 is CAWTPGGYGNTIYF. In nucleotides, the CDR3 is TGTGCCTGGACCCCAGGAGGGTATGGAAACACCATATATTTT.

The chain carries TRBV28 and TRBJ2-1, with a weak D call TRBD2 (5 bases). CDR1 and CDR2 (germline): MDHEN, SYDVKM. There are 15 residues in the CDR3. Trimming cost V 6 bases and J 2 bases, with 14 bases left between them. The DNA for the CDR3 is TGTGCCAGCAGCCTAGCAGGACCTCCCTACAATGAGCAGTTCTTC. It codes for CASSLAGPPYNEQFF.

This chain joins TRBV24-1 and TRBJ1-5; 7 bases agree with TRBD1. Trimming at V came to 7 bases and at J to 4 bases, leaving 6 bases not matched to a gene. The CDR3 covers 14 residues. Germline-derived CDR1 and CDR2 are KGHDR and SFDVKD. The CDR3 here is CATRATGKNQPQHF. The CDR3 DNA is TGTGCCACCAGGGCGACAGGGAAGAATCAGCCCCAGCATTTT.

The J gene is TRBJ1-1, the V gene TRBV27, with 8 bases that match TRBD1. Germline loops: CDR1 MNHEY, CDR2 SMNVEV (reference sequence). V lost 4 bases, J lost 5 bases, and 12 bases stayed unmatched. The CDR3 runs to 16 residues. The CDR3 region is CASSSGGSRGRTEAFF. The CDR3 bases are TGTGCCAGCAGTTCCGGGGGTAGCAGGGGGCGGACTGAAGCTTTCTTT.

J is TRBJ2-3 and V is TRBV29-1; D possibly corresponds to TRBD2 (7 bases). Per germline, CDR1 SQVTM and CDR2 ANQGSEA. The V and J ends lost 5 bases and 6 bases respectively, with 12 bases between them. The CDR3 has 12 residues. The CDR3 sequence is CSVRGGEDTQYF. The CDR3 DNA reads as TGCAGCGTTAGGGGGGGCGAGGATACGCAGTATTTT.

The V and J genes are TRBV7-9 and TRBJ1-2; 8 nucleotides agree with TRBD1. The CDR3 spans 13 residues. Germline V gives CDR1 SEHNR, CDR2 FQNEAQ (reference sequence). Losses at the gene ends were 2 bases for V and 6 bases for J; bases not matched to a gene: 2. The CDR3 sequence is CASSLMDRDGYTF. CDR3 DNA sequence: TGTGCCAGCAGCTTAATGGACAGGGATGGCTACACCTTC.

The chain recombines TRBV6-5 with TRBJ1-2, with TRBD1 as a possible D gene (6 bases). This CDR3 is 15 amino acids long. From germline, CDR1 is MNHEY and CDR2 SVGAGI. Between the trimmed V and J ends, which lost 5 bases and 4 bases, there was a span of 17 bases. The CDR3 DNA follows: TGTGCCAGCAGTCCCGAACAGGGACTATCCTATGGCTACACCTTC. Encoded protein: CASSPEQGLSYGYTF.

The gene calls are TRBV7-6 and TRBJ1-6; D is ambiguous. Trimming stripped 1 base from V and 3 bases from J, with 10 bases between. Germline CDR1 reads SGHVS; CDR2 reads FNYEAQ. The CDR3 runs to 16 residues. The CDR3 DNA reads as TGTGCCAGCAGCTTAGGCAGGTCTTACTATAATTCACCCCTCCACTTT. Amino acid sequence: CASSLGRSYYNSPLHF.

The J gene is TRBJ2-1, the V gene TRBV6-5; 7 bases fit TRBD2. The V and J ends lost 7 bases and 5 bases, in that order; junction bases with no gene match: 8. The germline CDR1 and CDR2 sequences are MNHEY and SVGAGI. The CDR3 is made up of 14 amino acids. In nucleotides, the CDR3 is TGTGCCAGCAAAGGGCTAGCGGAGAACAATGAGCAGTTCTTC. This translates into CASKGLAENNEQFF.

This clone was counted many times. J is TRBJ2-1 and V is TRBV6-6; TRBD2 might be the D (5 bases). CDR1 MNHNY and CDR2 SVGAGI come from the germline V gene (reference sequence). The CDR3 contains 14 residues. Trimming left V 4 bases short and J 5 bases short, with 12 bases between. The CDR3 bases are TGTGCCAGCAGTTTCTCGGACTTAAACAATGAGCAGTTCTTC. Protein sequence: CASSFSDLNNEQFF.

The chain employs TRBV27 and TRBJ2-7; 7 positions match TRBD1. The germline gives CDR1 MNHEY, CDR2 SMNVEV (reference sequence). This CDR3 region has 15 residues. With V trimmed by 6 bases and J by 2 bases, 10 bases remained unmatched. The CDR3 bases are TGTGCCAGCAGCCTCCAAACAGGGGACCCCTACGAGCAGTACTTC. It codes for CASSLQTGDPYEQYF.

This chain uses TRBV27 with TRBJ2-2, with D uncertain. CDR3 length: 12 amino acids. The germline CDR1 and CDR2 sequences are MNHEY and SMNVEV (reference sequence). Trimming took off 8 bases at V and 6 bases at J, with 10 bases between the two ends. CDR3 DNA sequence: TGTGCCAGCGCCGAGAATCCCGGGGAGCTGTTTTTT. This gives the protein CASAENPGELFF.

This clone was recorded at least ten times. The CDR3 nucleotides read TGTGCCAGCAGCCCTTCGAGAACTTCGAGCTCTGGAAACACCATATATTTT. It encodes CASSPSRTSSSGNTIYF. The chain has TRBV7-8 and TRBJ1-3; D ambiguous. This CDR3 region has 17 residues. The ends were cut back, 5 bases at V and 0 bases at J, with 17 bases in the middle. The germline V gene encodes CDR1 SGHVS and CDR2 FQNEAQ.

The V and J genes are TRBV6-1 and TRBJ1-1, with D tentatively TRBD1 (6 bases). The germline CDR1 and CDR2 sequences are MNHNS and SASEGT. The ends were cut back, 4 bases at V and 0 bases at J, with 15 bases in the middle. CDR3 length equals 16 residues. CDR3 DNA sequence: TGTGCCAGCAGTGGCTCGGGGGGGCTACTGAACACTGAAGCTTTCTTT. The encoded protein is CASSGSGGLLNTEAFF.

The chain has TRBV9 and TRBJ2-3; 7 bases fit TRBD2. Germline lookup yields CDR1 SGDLS and CDR2 YYNGEE. This CDR3 contains 16 residues. The V and J ends lost 0 bases and 6 bases, in that order; junction bases with no gene match: 10. The CDR3 DNA follows: TGTGCCAGCAGCGTAGGGGGGACTATCTCTTGGGATACGCAGTATTTT. Residues: CASSVGGTISWDTQYF.

This clone was observed once. V and J are TRBV4-1 and TRBJ2-1; D unclear. With 1 base removed from V and 4 bases from J, the gap between germline ends came to 14 bases. CDR3 length: 16 residues. Per the germline V gene, CDR1 is MGHRA and CDR2 is YSYEKL. The CDR3 region is CASSQGGDFSYNEQFF. For the CDR3, the DNA is TGCGCCAGCAGCCAAGGTGGCGACTTCTCTTACAATGAGCAGTTCTTC.

The chain recombines TRBV28 with TRBJ1-1, with D tentatively TRBD1 (5 bases). V lost 2 bases to trimming and J lost 3 bases, with 10 bases between them. CDR1 and CDR2 (germline): MDHEN, SYDVKM. The CDR3 runs 14 residues. CDR3 sequence: CASSLVRDYTEAFF. The CDR3 nucleotides are TGTGCCAGCAGTTTAGTCAGGGATTACACTGAAGCTTTCTTT.

The chain joins TRBV24-1 to TRBJ2-1, with 8 bases that match TRBD2. V shed 4 bases and J 12 bases; nucleotides not matched to a gene: 28. The length of the CDR3 is 20 residues. Germline CDR1 reads KGHDR; CDR2 reads SFDVKD. CDR3 amino acids: CATSEPLSSGGRCFSSGQFF. The CDR3 nucleotides read TGTGCCACCAGTGAACCCCTTTCAAGCGGGGGCCGATGCTTTTCCAGTGGGCAGTTCTTC.

This clone occurred once. The genes are TRBV27 and TRBJ2-5; a possible D gene is TRBD1 (5 bases). The CDR3 is 13 amino acids. Germline CDR1 is MNHEY and CDR2 is SMNVEV (reference sequence). V lost 3 bases and J lost 3, with 8 bases in between. The CDR3 reads CASSFRVEETQYF. The CDR3 nucleotides read TGTGCCAGCAGTTTCAGGGTGGAAGAGACCCAGTACTTC.

The rearrangement uses TRBV19 and TRBJ2-3; 9 nucleotides line up with TRBD1. V lost 5 bases and J lost 4; bases outside the gene matches: 7. Germline CDR1 LNHDA, CDR2 SQIVND (reference sequence). The CDR3 contains 15 residues. CDR3 protein: CASSAGTGKPDTQYF. The CDR3 DNA reads TGTGCCAGTAGTGCCGGGACAGGGAAGCCAGATACGCAGTATTTT.

This clone was recorded a few times. J is TRBJ1-1 and V is TRBV13, with a possible D match to TRBD1 (5 bases). Germline CDR1 reads PRHDT; CDR2 reads FYEKMQ (reference sequence). The CDR3 contains 15 residues. Trimming took 0 bases from V and 2 from J, leaving 10 bases between them. CDR3 amino acids: CASSLGGGSNTEAFF. CDR3 nucleotide sequence: TGTGCCAGCAGCTTAGGCGGGGGATCTAACACTGAAGCTTTCTTT. The whole variable domain, remainder taken from reference TRBV13 and TRBJ1-1, is AAGVIQSPRHLIKEKRETATLKCYPIPRHDTVYWYQQGPGQDPQFLISFYEKMQSDKGSIPDRFSAQQFSDYHSELNMSSLELGDSALYFCASSLGGGSNTEAFFGQGTRLTVV.

The chain has TRBV24-1 and TRBJ1-1, with a tentative D call TRBD1 (5 bases). Looked up from germline, CDR1 is KGHDR and CDR2 is SFDVKD. The CDR3 loop spans 14 amino acids. The V gene lost 0 bases and the J gene lost 6 bases, with 10 bases spanning the gap. The CDR3 DNA follows: TGTGCCACCAGTGATTTGACCACAGGCCCTGAAGCTTTCTTT. Its protein is CATSDLTTGPEAFF.

V and J are TRBV2 and TRBJ2-1, with 12 bases lining up with TRBD1. Germline V gene sequence: CDR1 SNHLY, CDR2 FYNNEI. After removal of 6 bases from V and 7 bases from J, the junction contained 7 bases not matched to a gene. This CDR3 has 15 amino acids. CDR3 amino acids: CASRAGTGGWNEQFF. The CDR3 DNA sequence: TGTGCCAGCAGAGCCGGGACAGGGGGCTGGAATGAGCAGTTCTTC.

The chain is built from TRBV7-2 and TRBJ1-6; D is uncertain. CDR3 length: 15 amino acids. V was clipped by 3 bases and J by 10 bases, with 16 bases between them. The germline V gene encodes CDR1 SGHTA and CDR2 FQGNSA. DNA for the CDR3: TGTGCCAGCAGCTTCGGTATGAGGGTAAAATCACCCCTCCACTTT. Amino acids: CASSFGMRVKSPLHF.

The V and J genes are TRBV24-1 and TRBJ2-1; 12 bases line up with TRBD2. Germline CDR1 and CDR2: KGHDR and SFDVKD. The CDR3 is 13 residues long. V shed 8 bases and J 7 bases; nucleotides not matched to a gene: 2. The CDR3 region is CATKGLAGNEQFF. Written as DNA, the CDR3 is TGTGCCACCAAAGGACTAGCGGGGAATGAGCAGTTCTTC.